This is a list of T cell receptor beta chains from one sample in a study of blood T cell repertoires in COVID-19. The repertoire was sequenced with immunoSEQ multiplex PCR; TCRdb's copy has only in-frame clones and lacks some. This table holds under 350,000 clones, about 88% found once. The sequenced sample was peripheral blood. The receptors were gathered from a man in his late teens or twenties with active or convalescent COVID-19. Both conserved end residues are trimmed from each CDR3.

TRBJ2-7	TRBV5-1	ASSRLGGDYEQY
TRBJ2-1	TRBV5-6	ASSLRYRYPYNEQF
TRBJ2-7	TRBV5-4	ASSLDFRSYEQY
TRBJ1-2	TRBV24-1	ATSLGQGGGYT
TRBJ1-5	TRBV2	ASSEALLGGDQPQH
TRBJ1-1	TRBV6-5	ASSPPRGETEAF
TRBJ2-7	TRBV2	ASSSSGEQY
TRBJ1-4	TRBV24-1	ATSEGTGNEKLF
TRBJ1-3	TRBV6-5	ASSYSSDRGEDTIY
TRBJ1-5	TRBV27	ASRGTGGEQPQH
TRBJ2-1	TRBV7-2	ASSRLLGANNEQF
TRBJ1-3	TRBV2	ASTQGSEIRNTIY
TRBJ1-4	TRBV5-1	ASSPGQGWEKLF
TRBJ1-6	TRBV7-2	ASSSWTGQNSPLH
TRBJ1-4	TRBV28	ASSPAGGAQATNEKLF
TRBJ1-6	TRBV28	ASNGGSSYNSPLH
TRBJ2-7	TRBV4-1	ASSQIQGTYEQY
TRBJ2-5	TRBV6-4	ASPTDPSLILADQETQY